A single sample is the source of the 16 T cell receptor beta chains below, sequenced in a study of T cell repertoires in ileal Crohn's disease. TCRdb's copy holds only in-frame clones and misses some; the assay was immunoSEQ multiplex PCR. The profile shows approximately 27,000 clones, around 80% of them singletons. What was sequenced was ileal tissue. The origin of the receptors is an adult with Crohn's disease.

The gene calls are TRBV29-1 and TRBJ1-2; a possible D gene is TRBD1 (5 bases). Trimming removed 0 bases at V and 8 bases at J, with 16 bases between. Per germline, CDR1 SQVTM and CDR2 ANQGSEA. The CDR3 length is 14 residues. This CDR3 reads CSVEDPSREEGYTF. Here the CDR3 DNA reads TGCAGCGTTGAAGATCCGAGCAGGGAGGAGGGCTACACCTTC. Full variable domain (rest looked up from reference TRBV29-1 and TRBJ1-2): SAVISQKPSRDICQRGTSLTIQCQVDSQVTMMFWYRQQPGQSLTLIATANQGSEATYESGFVIDKFPISRPNLTFSTLTVSNMSPEDSSIYLCSVEDPSREEGYTFGSGTRLTVV.

The chain links TRBV7-9 to TRBJ2-5; 9 bases line up with TRBD1. Trimming removed 0 bases from V and 2 bases from J; junction bases left unmatched: 7. Germline CDR1 is SEHNR and CDR2 is FQNEAQ (reference sequence). There are 17 residues in the CDR3. The CDR3 DNA follows: TGTGCCAGCAGCTTAGCGTGGGCGACAGGGGGACAAGAGACCCAGTACTTC. It translates to CASSLAWATGGQETQYF.

This chain connects TRBV5-4 to TRBJ1-1, with 7 nucleotides matching TRBD1. J lost 1 base, V lost 4 bases, and 7 bases had no gene match. The V gene's germline CDR1 is SGHNT and CDR2 YYREEE (reference sequence). The CDR3 is 15 amino acids. The CDR3 reads CASSPYDRANTEAFF. The CDR3 coding sequence is TGTGCCAGCAGCCCCTACGACAGGGCGAACACTGAAGCTTTCTTT.

V and J are TRBV4-3 and TRBJ1-1, with a tentative D call TRBD1 (6 bases). V lost 1 base and J lost 4, with 10 bases in between. The CDR3 is made up of 14 amino acids. Germline CDR1 LGHNA, CDR2 YSLEER. CDR3 bases: TGCGCCAGCAGCCAAGGTGGGGGCGCCACTGAAGCTTTCTTT. This gives the protein CASSQGGGATEAFF.

The chain recombines TRBV4-1 with TRBJ1-1; D unresolved. The V end was cut by 1 base, the J end by 4 bases, with 10 bases between. Germline CDR1 and CDR2: MGHRA and YSYEKL. The CDR3 has 14 amino acids. This CDR3 is CASSQGALLTEAFF. CDR3 sequence (DNA): TGCGCCAGCAGCCAAGGCGCATTGCTCACTGAAGCTTTCTTT.

This clone was recorded a few times. The rearrangement links TRBV5-6 to TRBJ2-1; TRBD1 matches at 9 bases. Germline CDR1 and CDR2: SGHDT and YYEEEE. V trimming: 4 bases; J trimming: 12 bases; junction bases outside the gene matches: 5. The CDR3 is 12 residues long. The CDR3 DNA sequence: TGTGCCAGCAGCCCACAACAGGGGGCGCAGTTCTTC. Protein product: CASSPQQGAQFF.

The genes are TRBV6-5 and TRBJ1-1, with D possibly TRBD1 on 5 matching bases. This CDR3 region has 14 residues. Germline V gives CDR1 MNHEY, CDR2 SVGAGI. V lost 7 bases to trimming and J lost 6 bases, with 18 bases between them. The CDR3: CASTRPGIRAEAFF. The CDR3 DNA is TGTGCCAGCACCCGGCCTGGAATCAGGGCTGAAGCTTTCTTT.

V usage is TRBV5-1 and J usage is TRBJ2-2; TRBD1 matches at 10 bases. The V gene's germline CDR1 is SGHRS and CDR2 YFSETQ. V gave up 0 bases and J gave up 6 bases; unmatched junction bases: 5. The length of the CDR3 is 16 residues. CDR3 in amino acids: CASSLGGQGFAGELFF. In DNA form, the CDR3 reads TGCGCCAGCAGCTTGGGGGGACAGGGGTTCGCCGGGGAGCTGTTTTTT. The full variable domain, with the rest looked up from reference TRBV5-1 and TRBJ2-2, is KAGVTQTPRYLIKTRGQQVTLSCSPISGHRSVSWYQQTPGQGLQFLFEYFSETQRNKGNFPGRFSGRQFSNSRSEMNVSTLELGDSALYLCASSLGGQGFAGELFFGEGSRLTVL.

The V and J genes are TRBV27 and TRBJ1-2; the match to TRBD1 covers 8 bases. The V segment lost 4 bases and the J segment 3 bases; nucleotides outside the gene matches: 7. CDR3 length: 15 residues. CDR1 and CDR2 (germline): MNHEY, SMNVEV (reference sequence). CDR3 coding DNA: TGTGCCAGCAGTTCCCGGACAGGGCAATACTATGGCTACACCTTC. This translates into CASSSRTGQYYGYTF.

This chain connects TRBV2 to TRBJ1-1; maybe TRBD1 (6 bases). The V and J ends lost 4 bases and 3 bases respectively, with 9 bases between them. Germline V gene sequence: CDR1 SNHLY, CDR2 FYNNEI. The CDR3 is 13 amino acids. The CDR3, as DNA: TGTGCCAGCAGTGTGGACAGCTACACTGAAGCTTTCTTT. It encodes CASSVDSYTEAFF.

The chain combines TRBV5-4 with TRBJ1-2, with D hard to call. V dropped 0 bases and J dropped 5 bases, with 14 bases sitting between them. There are 15 residues in the CDR3. Per the germline V gene, CDR1 is SGHNT and CDR2 is YYREEE (reference sequence). CDR3 protein: CASSLAGGMTYGYTF. DNA of the CDR3: TGTGCCAGCAGCTTGGCTGGAGGGATGACTTATGGCTACACCTTC.

V gene TRBV20-1 combines with J gene TRBJ1-2; D gene ambiguous. This CDR3 is 10 amino acids long. Looked up from germline, CDR1 is DFQATT and CDR2 is SNEGSKA (reference sequence). The V and J ends lost 5 bases and 8 bases respectively, with 9 bases between them. CDR3 coding DNA: TGCAGTGCTGGCATGGGCGGCTACACCTTC. It is translated as CSAGMGGYTF.

CDR3 region: CASSQDRGWTGDGNTIYF. In DNA form, the CDR3 reads TGCGCCAGCAGCCAAGATAGGGGTTGGACAGGAGACGGAAACACCATATATTTT. The chain employs TRBV4-1 and TRBJ1-3; TRBD1 matches 7 bases. Trimming took 0 bases from V and 4 from J; bases not matched to a gene: 12. Germline assignment: CDR1 MGHRA and CDR2 YSYEKL. The CDR3 has 18 amino acids.

The chain couples TRBV14 to TRBJ1-2; 11 nucleotides match TRBD1. V was pared by 3 bases and J by 3 bases, with 6 bases of the junction left unmatched. Per germline, CDR1 SGHDN and CDR2 FVKESK. The CDR3 loop spans 16 amino acids. This CDR3 reads CASSHVRDRGYYGYTF. The CDR3 bases are TGTGCCAGCAGCCACGTCCGGGACAGGGGGTACTATGGCTACACCTTC.

This sequence joins TRBV6-4 and TRBJ1-2; D remains ambiguous. Trimming took off 0 bases at V and 7 bases at J, with 9 bases between the two ends. Germline V gene data show CDR1 as MRHNA and CDR2 as SNTAGT. The CDR3 is 13 amino acids. CDR3 nucleotide sequence: TGTGCCAGCAGTGACTCAGATACGGGTGGCTACACCTTC. Amino acid sequence: CASSDSDTGGYTF.

The gene calls are TRBV9 and TRBJ2-3, with 10 nucleotides matching TRBD1. V lost 0 bases and J lost 4; bases outside the gene matches: 8. The CDR3 consists of 17 residues. Germline CDR1 reads SGDLS; CDR2 reads YYNGEE. CDR3 in amino acids: CASSVAPGQGRADTQYF. The CDR3 DNA sequence: TGTGCCAGCAGCGTAGCCCCGGGACAGGGGCGAGCAGATACGCAGTATTTT.